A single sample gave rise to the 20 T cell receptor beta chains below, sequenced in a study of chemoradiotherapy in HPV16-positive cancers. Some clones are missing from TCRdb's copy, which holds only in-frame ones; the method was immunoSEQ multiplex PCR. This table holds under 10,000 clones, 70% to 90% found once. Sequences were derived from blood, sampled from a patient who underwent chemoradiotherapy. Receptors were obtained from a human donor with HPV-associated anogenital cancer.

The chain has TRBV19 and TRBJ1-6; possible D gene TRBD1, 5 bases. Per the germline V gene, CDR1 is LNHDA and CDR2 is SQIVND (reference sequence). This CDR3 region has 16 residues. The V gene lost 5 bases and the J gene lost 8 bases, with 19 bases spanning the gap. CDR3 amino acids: CASSRSGGNQHSPLHF. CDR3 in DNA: TGTGCCAGTAGTCGTTCGGGGGGGAATCAACATTCACCCCTCCACTTT.

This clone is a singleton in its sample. CDR3 bases: TGTGCCAGTAGTATACAGGGGGTACACACAGATACGCAGTATTTT. Its translation is CASSIQGVHTDTQYF. The chain couples TRBV19 to TRBJ2-3; 7 positions match TRBD1. Trimming at V came to 2 bases and at J to 2 bases, leaving 4 bases not matched to a gene. The CDR3 runs to 15 residues. Germline V gene data show CDR1 as LNHDA and CDR2 as SQIVND (reference sequence).

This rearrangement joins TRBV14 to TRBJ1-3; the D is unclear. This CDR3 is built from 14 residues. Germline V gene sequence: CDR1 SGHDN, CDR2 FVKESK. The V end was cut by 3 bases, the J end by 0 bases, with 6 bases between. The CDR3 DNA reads TGTGCCAGCAGCCAGCAGTACTCTGGAAACACCATATATTTT. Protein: CASSQQYSGNTIYF.

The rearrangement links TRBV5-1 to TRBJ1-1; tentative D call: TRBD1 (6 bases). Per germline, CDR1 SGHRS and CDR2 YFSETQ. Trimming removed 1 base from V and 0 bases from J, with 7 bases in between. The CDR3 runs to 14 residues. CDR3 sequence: CASSLTGMNTEAFF. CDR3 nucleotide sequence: TGCGCCAGCAGCTTGACAGGGATGAACACTGAAGCTTTCTTT.

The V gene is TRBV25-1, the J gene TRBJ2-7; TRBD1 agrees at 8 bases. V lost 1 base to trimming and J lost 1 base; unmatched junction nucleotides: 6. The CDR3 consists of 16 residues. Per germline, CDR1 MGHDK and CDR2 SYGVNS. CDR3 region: CASSEFGRGRSYEQYF. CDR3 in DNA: TGTGCCAGCAGTGAATTTGGCAGGGGGCGATCCTACGAGCAGTACTTC.

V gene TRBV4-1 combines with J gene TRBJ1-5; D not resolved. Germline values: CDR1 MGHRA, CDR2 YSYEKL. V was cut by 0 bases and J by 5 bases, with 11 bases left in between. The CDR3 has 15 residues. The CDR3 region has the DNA TGCGCCAGCAGCCAAGATAACGGCGGGTATCAGCCCCAGCATTTT. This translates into CASSQDNGGYQPQHF.

CDR3 protein: CASSLSGGSDTQYF. CDR3 sequence (DNA): TGTGCCAGCAGCTTATCTGGGGGTTCAGATACGCAGTATTTT. The V call is TRBV7-6, the J call TRBJ2-3; D possibly uses TRBD1 or TRBD2 (5 bases each). Germline V CDR1 and CDR2: SGHVS, FNYEAQ. V gave up 2 bases and J gave up 4 bases, with 10 bases separating them. CDR3 length: 14 amino acids.

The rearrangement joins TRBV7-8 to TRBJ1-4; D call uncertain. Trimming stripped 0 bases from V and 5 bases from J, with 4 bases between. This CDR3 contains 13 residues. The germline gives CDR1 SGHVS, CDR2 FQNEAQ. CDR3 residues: CASSLAGNEKLFF. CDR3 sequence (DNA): TGTGCCAGCAGCTTAGCCGGGAATGAAAAACTGTTTTTT. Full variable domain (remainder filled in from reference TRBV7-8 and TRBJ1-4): GAGVSQSPRYKVAKRGQDVALRCDPISGHVSLFWYQQALGQGPEFLTYFQNEAQLDKSGLPSDRFFAERPEGSVSTLKIQRTQQEDSAVYLCASSLAGNEKLFFGSGTQLSVL.

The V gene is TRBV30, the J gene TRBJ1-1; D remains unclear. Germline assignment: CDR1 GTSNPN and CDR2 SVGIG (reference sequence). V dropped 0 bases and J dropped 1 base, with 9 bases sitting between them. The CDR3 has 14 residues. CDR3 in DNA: TGTGCCTGGAGTGTAGACACTCCGAACACTGAAGCTTTCTTT. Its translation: CAWSVDTPNTEAFF.

The CDR3 loop reads CASLRVTEAFF. The DNA of the CDR3 is TGTGCCAGCTTAAGGGTCACTGAAGCTTTCTTT. The chain carries TRBV21-1 and TRBJ1-1. TRBV21-1 is recorded as a pseudogene. The CDR3 consists of 11 residues.

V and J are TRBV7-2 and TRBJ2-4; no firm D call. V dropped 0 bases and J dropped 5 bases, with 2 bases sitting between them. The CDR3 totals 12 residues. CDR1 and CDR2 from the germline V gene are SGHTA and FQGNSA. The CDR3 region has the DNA TGTGCCAGCAGCTTAGCACAAAACATTCAGTACTTC. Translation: CASSLAQNIQYF.

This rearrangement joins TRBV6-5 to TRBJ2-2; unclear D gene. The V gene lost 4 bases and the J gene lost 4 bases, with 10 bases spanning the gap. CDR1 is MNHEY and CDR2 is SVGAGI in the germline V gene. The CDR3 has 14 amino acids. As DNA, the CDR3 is TGTGCCAGCAGTTTAATCAGTTTCACCGGGGAGCTGTTTTTT. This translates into CASSLISFTGELFF.

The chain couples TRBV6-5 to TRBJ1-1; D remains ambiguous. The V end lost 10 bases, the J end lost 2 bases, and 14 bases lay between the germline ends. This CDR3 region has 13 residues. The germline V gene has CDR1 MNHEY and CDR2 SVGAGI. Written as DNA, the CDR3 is TGTGCCACCTGTTCCGGCCACAACACTGAAGCTTTCTTT. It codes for CATCSGHNTEAFF.

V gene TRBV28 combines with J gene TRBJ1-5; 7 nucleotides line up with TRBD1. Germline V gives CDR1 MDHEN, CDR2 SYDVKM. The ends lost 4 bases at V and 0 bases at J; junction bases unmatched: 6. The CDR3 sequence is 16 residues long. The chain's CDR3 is CASSSLRGISNQPQHF. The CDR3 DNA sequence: TGTGCCAGCAGTTCCCTCAGGGGGATTAGCAATCAGCCCCAGCATTTT.

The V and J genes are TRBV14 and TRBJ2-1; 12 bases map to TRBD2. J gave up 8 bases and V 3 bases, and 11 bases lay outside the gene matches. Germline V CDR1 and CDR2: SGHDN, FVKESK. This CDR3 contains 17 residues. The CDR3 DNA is TGTGCCAGCAGCCAGCTACTTTCTAGCGGGGGGGCGGATGAGCAGTTCTTC. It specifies CASSQLLSSGGADEQFF.

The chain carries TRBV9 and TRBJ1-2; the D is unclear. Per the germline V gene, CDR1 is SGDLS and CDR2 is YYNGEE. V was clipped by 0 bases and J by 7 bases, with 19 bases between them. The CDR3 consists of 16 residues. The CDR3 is CASSVGAEATISGYTF. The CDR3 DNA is TGTGCCAGCAGCGTAGGGGCGGAAGCGACTATATCTGGCTACACCTTC.

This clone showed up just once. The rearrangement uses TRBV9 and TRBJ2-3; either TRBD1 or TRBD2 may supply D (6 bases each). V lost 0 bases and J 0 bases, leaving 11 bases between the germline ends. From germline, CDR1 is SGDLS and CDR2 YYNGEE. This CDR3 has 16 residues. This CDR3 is CASSVGGAFSTDTQYF. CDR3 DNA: TGTGCCAGCAGCGTAGGGGGGGCCTTTAGCACAGATACGCAGTATTTT.

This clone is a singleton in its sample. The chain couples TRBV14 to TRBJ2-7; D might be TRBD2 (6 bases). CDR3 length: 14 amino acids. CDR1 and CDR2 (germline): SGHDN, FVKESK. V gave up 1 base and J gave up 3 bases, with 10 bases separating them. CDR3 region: CASSQGGTLYEQYF. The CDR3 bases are TGTGCCAGCAGCCAAGGTGGGACTCTCTACGAGCAGTACTTC. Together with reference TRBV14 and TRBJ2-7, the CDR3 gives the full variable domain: EAGVTQFPSHSVIEKGQTVTLRCDPISGHDNLYWYRRVMGKEIKFLLHFVKESKQDESGMPNNRFLAERTGGTYSTLKVQPAELEDSGVYFCASSQGGTLYEQYFGPGTRLTVT.

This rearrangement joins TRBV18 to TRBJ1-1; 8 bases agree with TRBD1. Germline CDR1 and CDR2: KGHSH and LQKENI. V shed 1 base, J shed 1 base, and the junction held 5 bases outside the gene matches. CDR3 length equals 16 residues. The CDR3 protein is CASSPRVGTGNTEAFF. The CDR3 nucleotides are TGTGCCAGCTCACCACGGGTCGGGACAGGGAACACTGAAGCTTTCTTT.

Here the CDR3 reads CASSPGTGSRTDTQYF. DNA of the CDR3: TGTGCCAGCAGCCCTGGGACAGGGTCCAGGACAGATACGCAGTATTTT. The chain combines TRBV11-3 with TRBJ2-3; TRBD1 aligns across 9 bases. Per germline, CDR1 SGHNT and CDR2 YENEEA. V shed 5 bases and J 3 bases; nucleotides not matched to a gene: 9. This CDR3 has 16 amino acids.